This is a list of T cell receptor beta chains from one sample in a study of blood T cell repertoires in COVID-19. The repertoire was sequenced with immunoSEQ multiplex PCR; TCRdb's copy has only in-frame clones and lacks some. The data show 300,000 to 400,000 clones, 70% to 90% seen once. The sequencing sample was made of peripheral blood. The source of these receptors is a human donor in a cohort sampled during active COVID-19. CDR3s include the opening cysteine and the closing phenylalanine or tryptophan. D genes are given only for firm matches. Clone size is stated in some rows and not others, as once, few, many or a class when expanded.

J,V,size,D,CDR3,DNA
TRBJ2-7,TRBV7-9,.,TRBD1,CASQTGTGATYEQYF,TGTGCCAGCCAAACCGGGACAGGGGCTACCTACGAGCAGTACTTC
TRBJ1-3,TRBV5-6,.,.,CASSLAGLGGNTIYF,TGTGCCAGCAGCTTGGCAGGCCTTGGGGGAAACACCATATATTTT
TRBJ2-3,TRBV13,.,.,CASSTLAGTDTQYF,TGTGCCAGCAGCACACTAGCTGGCACAGATACGCAGTATTTT
TRBJ1-4,TRBV19,few,TRBD1,CASSVGQESRFRLF,TGTGCCAGTAGTGTAGGACAGGAATCGAGATTCCGATTATTT
TRBJ2-7,TRBV5-1,.,TRBD2,CASSPKTLAGVNEQYF,TGCGCCAGCAGCCCCAAGACACTAGCGGGAGTCAACGAGCAGTACTTC
TRBJ2-3,TRBV6-4,.,.,CASSDGGATDTQYF,TGTGCCAGCAGTGACGGGGGGGCCACAGATACGCAGTATTTT
TRBJ2-7,TRBV5-1,.,TRBD1,CASSFDRGRESYEQYF,TGCGCCAGCAGCTTCGACAGGGGGCGGGAATCCTACGAGCAGTACTTC
TRBJ2-1,TRBV21-1,.,.,CASSKCPLAHSYNEQFF,TGTGCCAGCAGCAAATGTCCGTTAGCGCACTCCTACAATGAGCAGTTCTTC
TRBJ2-5,TRBV29-1,.,.,CSVVLAETQYF,TGCAGCGTTGTATTAGCGGAGACCCAGTACTTC
TRBJ2-2,TRBV7-2,.,TRBD1,CASSSTGVGELFF,TGTGCCAGCAGCTCAACAGGGGTCGGGGAGCTGTTTTTT
TRBJ2-3,TRBV19,.,TRBD1,CASSTGQGSTDTQYF,TGTGCCAGTAGTACCGGACAGGGGAGCACAGATACGCAGTATTTT
TRBJ1-6,TRBV27,.,.,CASSLDSHNSPLHF,TGTGCCAGCAGCCTGGACAGCCATAATTCACCCCTCCACTTT
TRBJ2-1,TRBV5-6,.,.,CASSLAIEQFF,TGTGCCAGCAGCTTGGCCATTGAGCAGTTCTTC
TRBJ2-5,TRBV27,.,TRBD2,CASRARLALNQETQYF,TGTGCCAGCAGAGCAAGACTAGCGCTAAACCAAGAGACCCAGTACTTC
TRBJ2-7,TRBV3-1/TRBV3-2,.,TRBD1,CASSQGGQLYEQYF,TGTGCCAGCAGCCAAGGGGGACAGCTCTACGAGCAGTACTTC
TRBJ1-2,TRBV19,.,.,CASSIGGGYTF,TGTGCCAGTAGTATAGGAGGGGGTTACACCTTC
TRBJ2-2,TRBV19,.,TRBD2,CASSMGLAGLRSGELFF,TGTGCCAGTAGTATGGGACTAGCGGGGCTACGTAGCGGGGAGCTGTTTTTT
TRBJ1-2,TRBV30,.,.,CAWSVGGGLRGGYTF,TGTGCCTGGAGTGTCGGCGGAGGGCTGAGGGGAGGCTACACCTTC
TRBJ2-5,TRBV7-9,.,TRBD1,CASSRGTVQETQYF,TGTGCCAGCAGCCGTGGGACAGTCCAAGAGACCCAGTACTTC
TRBJ1-3,TRBV21-1,.,.,CASSKGLCRGGNTIYF,TGTGCCAGCAGTAAAGGACTCTGCCGCGGTGGAAACACCATATATTTT
TRBJ2-5,TRBV29-1,few,.,CSVRPWEETQYF,TGCAGCGTTAGGCCCTGGGAGGAGACCCAGTACTTC
TRBJ1-6,TRBV5-4,.,.,CASSTAGFGPLHF,TGTGCCAGCAGCACAGCAGGGTTTGGGCCCCTCCACTTT
TRBJ1-5,TRBV7-2,.,TRBD1,CASSSTGGSNQPQHF,TGTGCCAGCAGCTCCACAGGGGGGAGCAATCAGCCCCAGCATTTT
TRBJ2-6,TRBV5-1,.,TRBD1,CASSWGQGSPGANVLTF,TGCGCCAGCAGCTGGGGACAGGGGAGTCCTGGGGCCAACGTCCTGACTTTC
TRBJ2-7,TRBV30,.,.,CAWSVDSNYEQYF,TGTGCCTGGAGTGTGGACAGTAACTACGAGCAGTACTTC
TRBJ2-2,TRBV2,.,TRBD2,CASSLAGGLNTGELFF,TGTGCCAGCTCCCTAGCGGGAGGCTTGAACACCGGGGAGCTGTTTTTT
TRBJ2-7,TRBV6-4,once,.,CASSEGSYEQYF,TGTGCCAGCAGTGAGGGCAGCTACGAGCAGTACTTC
TRBJ1-2,TRBV6-1,once,TRBD1,CASSEATGGGYGYTF,TGTGCCAGCAGTGAAGCGACAGGGGGCGGCTATGGCTACACCTTC
TRBJ2-7,TRBV25-1,.,TRBD1,CASSATPGQATYEQYF,TGTGCCAGCAGTGCAACACCGGGACAGGCCACCTACGAGCAGTACTTC
TRBJ1-1,TRBV7-2,few,.,CASSSSAGFGTEAFF,TGTGCCAGCAGCTCCAGCGCAGGGTTTGGCACTGAAGCTTTCTTT
TRBJ1-2,TRBV7-9,.,TRBD1,CASSLSGQEANVYGYTF,TGTGCCAGCAGCTTAAGTGGACAGGAAGCCAACGTCTATGGCTACACCTTC
TRBJ2-7,TRBV7-9,few,.,CASSSRGSSYEQYF,TGTGCCAGCAGCTCCCGGGGGAGCTCCTACGAGCAGTACTTC
TRBJ1-1,TRBV28,.,.,CASSSGETEAFF,TGTGCCAGCAGTTCGGGGGAGACTGAAGCTTTCTTT
TRBJ2-2,TRBV19,.,.,CASNSGNANTGELFF,TGTGCCAGTAATTCGGGGAACGCGAACACCGGGGAGCTGTTTTTT
TRBJ2-3,TRBV4-2,.,.,CASSQEVASSTDTQYF,TGTGCCAGCAGCCAAGAGGTGGCCTCTAGCACAGATACGCAGTATTTT
TRBJ1-1,TRBV11-3,.,.,CASSQQGRENTEAFF,TGTGCCAGCAGCCAACAGGGTAGGGAGAACACTGAAGCTTTCTTT
TRBJ2-2,TRBV7-6,once,.,CASSLTGELFF,TGTGCCAGCAGCTTAACAGGGGAGCTGTTTTTT
TRBJ2-7,TRBV28,.,.,CASRLSSEGRAAEQYF,TGTGCCAGCAGATTGAGTTCGGAGGGCAGGGCAGCGGAGCAGTACTTC
TRBJ2-1,TRBV30,.,TRBD2,CAWSVSGGSNEQFF,TGTGCCTGGAGTGTGAGCGGGGGGAGCAATGAGCAGTTCTTC
TRBJ2-2,TRBV10-3,.,TRBD2,CAIRPTSGGANTGELFF,TGTGCCATCAGACCGACTAGCGGGGGGGCGAACACCGGGGAGCTGTTTTTT
TRBJ1-5,TRBV5-8,.,.,CASSLNYYSNQPQHF,TGTGCCAGCAGCTTAAATTATTATAGCAATCAGCCCCAGCATTTT
TRBJ2-1,TRBV11-3,.,.,CASSTTSHGSSYNEQFF,TGTGCCAGCAGCACCACGTCCCATGGGAGCTCCTACAATGAGCAGTTCTTC
TRBJ2-3,TRBV10-3,.,.,CAISEYSTDTQYF,TGTGCCATCAGTGAGTACTCCACAGATACGCAGTATTTT
TRBJ1-1,TRBV2,.,.,CASGSGGRAFF,TGTGCCAGCGGATCGGGGGGGAGGGCTTTCTTT